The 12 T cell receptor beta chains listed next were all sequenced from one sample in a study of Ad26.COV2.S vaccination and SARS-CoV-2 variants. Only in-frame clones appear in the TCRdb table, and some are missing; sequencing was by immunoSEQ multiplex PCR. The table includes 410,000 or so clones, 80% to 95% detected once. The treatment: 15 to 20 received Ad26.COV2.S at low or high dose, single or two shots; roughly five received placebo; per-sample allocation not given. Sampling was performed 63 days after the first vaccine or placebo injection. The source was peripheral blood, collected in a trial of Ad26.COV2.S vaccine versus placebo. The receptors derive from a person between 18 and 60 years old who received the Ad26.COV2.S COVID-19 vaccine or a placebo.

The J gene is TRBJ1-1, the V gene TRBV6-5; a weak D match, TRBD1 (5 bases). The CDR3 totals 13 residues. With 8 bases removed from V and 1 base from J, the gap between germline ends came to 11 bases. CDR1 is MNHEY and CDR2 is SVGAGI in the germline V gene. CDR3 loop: CASVPQGNTEAFF. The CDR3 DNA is TGTGCCAGCGTGCCTCAGGGGAACACTGAAGCTTTCTTT.

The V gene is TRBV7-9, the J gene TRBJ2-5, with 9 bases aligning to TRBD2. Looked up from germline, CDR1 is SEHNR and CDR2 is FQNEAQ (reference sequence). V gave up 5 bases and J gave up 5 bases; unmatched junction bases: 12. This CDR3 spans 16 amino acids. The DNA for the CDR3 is TGTGCCAGCAGCGCGGGAGGGATAGATTCGAGGGAGACCCAGTACTTC. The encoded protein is CASSAGGIDSRETQYF. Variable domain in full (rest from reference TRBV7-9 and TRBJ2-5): DTGVSQNPRHKITKRGQNVTFRCDPISEHNRLYWYRQTLGQGPEFLTYFQNEAQLEKSRLLSDRFSAERPKGSFSTLEIQRTEQGDSAMYLCASSAGGIDSRETQYFGPGTRLLVL.

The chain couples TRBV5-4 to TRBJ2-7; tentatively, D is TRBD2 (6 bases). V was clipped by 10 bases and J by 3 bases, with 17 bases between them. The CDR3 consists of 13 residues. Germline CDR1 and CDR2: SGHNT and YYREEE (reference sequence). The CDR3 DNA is TGTGCCTGGGGATCGGGACTCCGCTACGAGCAGTACTTC. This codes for CAWGSGLRYEQYF.

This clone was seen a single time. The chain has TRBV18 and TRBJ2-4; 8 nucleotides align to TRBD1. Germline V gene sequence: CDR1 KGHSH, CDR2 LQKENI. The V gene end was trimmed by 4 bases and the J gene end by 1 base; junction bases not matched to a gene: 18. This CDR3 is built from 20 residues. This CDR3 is CASSLREQGAFQGAKNIQYF. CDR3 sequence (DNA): TGTGCCAGCTCACTACGGGAGCAGGGGGCCTTTCAGGGTGCCAAAAACATTCAGTACTTC.

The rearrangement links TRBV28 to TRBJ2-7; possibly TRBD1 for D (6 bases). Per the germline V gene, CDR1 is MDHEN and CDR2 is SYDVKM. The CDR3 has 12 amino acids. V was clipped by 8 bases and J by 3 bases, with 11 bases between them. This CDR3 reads CASQQGFYEQYF. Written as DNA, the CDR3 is TGTGCCAGCCAACAGGGATTCTACGAGCAGTACTTC.

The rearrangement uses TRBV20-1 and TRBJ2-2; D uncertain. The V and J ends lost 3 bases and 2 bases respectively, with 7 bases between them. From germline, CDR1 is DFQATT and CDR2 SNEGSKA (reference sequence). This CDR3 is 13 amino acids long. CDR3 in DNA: TGCAGTGCTAGTCAAGCTAACACCGGGGAGCTGTTTTTT. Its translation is CSASQANTGELFF.

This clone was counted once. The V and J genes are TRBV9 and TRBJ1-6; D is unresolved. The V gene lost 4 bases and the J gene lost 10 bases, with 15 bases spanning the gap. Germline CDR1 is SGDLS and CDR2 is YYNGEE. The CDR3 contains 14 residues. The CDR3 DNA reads TGTGCCAGCAGCCAATGGGGTAATATCTCACCCCTCCACTTT. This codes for CASSQWGNISPLHF.

The CDR3 nucleotides read TGTGCCAGCAGTTTATACCGACAGGGAGATGAAAAACTGTTTTTT. Residues: CASSLYRQGDEKLFF. The chain couples TRBV27 to TRBJ1-4; 7 bases match TRBD1. The CDR3 spans 15 residues. CDR1 is MNHEY, CDR2 SMNVEV, per germline (reference sequence). The ends lost 1 base at V and 6 bases at J; junction bases unmatched: 5.

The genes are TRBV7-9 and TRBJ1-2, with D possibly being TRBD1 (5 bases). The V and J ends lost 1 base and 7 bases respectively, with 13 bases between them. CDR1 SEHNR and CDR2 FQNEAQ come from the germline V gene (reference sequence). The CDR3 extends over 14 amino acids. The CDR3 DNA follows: TGTGCCAGCAGCTTAGATGCGGGGGTGTCTGGCTACACCTTC. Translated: CASSLDAGVSGYTF.

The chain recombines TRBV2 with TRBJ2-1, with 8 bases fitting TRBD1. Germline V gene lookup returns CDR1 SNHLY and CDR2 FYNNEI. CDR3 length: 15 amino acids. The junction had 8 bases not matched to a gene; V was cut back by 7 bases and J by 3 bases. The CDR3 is CASTVRDRSYNEQFF. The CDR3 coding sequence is TGTGCCAGCACCGTCCGGGACAGGAGCTACAATGAGCAGTTCTTC.

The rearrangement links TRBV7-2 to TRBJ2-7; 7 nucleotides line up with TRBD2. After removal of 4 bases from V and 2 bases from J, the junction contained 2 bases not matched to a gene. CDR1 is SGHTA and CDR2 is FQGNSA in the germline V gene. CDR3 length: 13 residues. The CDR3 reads CASSSGLTYEQYF. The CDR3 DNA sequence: TGTGCCAGCAGCTCGGGACTAACCTACGAGCAGTACTTC.

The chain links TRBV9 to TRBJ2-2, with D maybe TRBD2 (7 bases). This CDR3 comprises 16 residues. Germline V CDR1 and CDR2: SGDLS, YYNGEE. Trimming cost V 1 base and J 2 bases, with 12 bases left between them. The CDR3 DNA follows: TGTGCCAGCAGCGTATGGGCGGGGGCCAACACCGGGGAGCTGTTTTTT. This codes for CASSVWAGANTGELFF. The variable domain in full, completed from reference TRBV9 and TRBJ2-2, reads DSGVTQTPKHLITATGQRVTLRCSPRSGDLSVYWYQQSLDQGLQFLIQYYNGEERAKGNILERFSAQQFPDLHSELNLSSLELGDSALYFCASSVWAGANTGELFFGEGSRLTVL.